The present TCR beta chain was sequenced within a study of cytomegalovirus exposure and HLA in healthy donors. Study results and limitations: Immune exposure was documented only through CMV serostatus. Indistinguishable V segments, including TRBV6-2 and TRBV6-3, were excluded. Productive rates of about 90% or about 30% were seen for most TCR beta V segments in an earlier analysis.

CDR1 and CDR2 from the germline V gene are SGHRS and YFSETQ. V lost 1 base, J lost 10 bases, and 5 bases stayed unmatched. The CDR3 sequence is 13 residues long. In the case of this clone: Its antigen is unidentified.

PCR used 60 Vbeta primers and 13 Jbeta primers. Clones were read by immunoSEQ multiplex PCR, and TCRdb kept only the in-frame ones, dropping some. The data show 70,000 or so clones, 74% seen once. The specimen sequenced was PBMCs. This clonotype was sampled from a woman aged 60-75 years in good health and CMV-seropositive. This rearrangement joins TRBV5-1 to TRBJ2-3, with 8 bases identical to TRBD1. CDR3 nucleotide sequence: TGCGCCAGCAGCTTGAACCAGGGGGCGGCGCAGTATTTT. Protein product: CASSLNQGAAQYF.